The next 21 T cell receptor beta chains were all read from a single sample in a study of neurological immune-mediated disorders. TCRdb analysed the 5' RACE reads with MiXCR anew, one entry per CDR3 protein. Found here are approximately 40,000 distinct CDR3 sequences, 3.5% to 4% of them singletons; the top ten hold 2% to 2.5%. Source material: PBMCs. The origin of the receptors is a man in his thirties or forties with multiple sclerosis.

This clonotype appeared many times. The genes are TRBV4-3 and TRBJ1-2; 7 positions match TRBD1. The CDR3 is 14 amino acids. The V segment lost 4 bases and the J segment 4 bases; nucleotides outside the gene matches: 6. Looked up from germline, CDR1 is LGHNA and CDR2 is YSLEER. CDR3 nucleotide sequence: TGCGCCAGCAGCCCTGACAGGGCCCCCTATGGCTACACCTTC. Translating gives CASSPDRAPYGYTF.

Note on this clonotype: The junction departs from germline at one end; a sequencing error may be responsible. The chain's CDR3 is CSANRGGNSPLHF. The CDR3 region has the DNA TGCAGTGCTAACAGGGGAGGCAATTCACCCCTACACTTT. The genes are TRBV20-1 and TRBJ1-6; 7 bases are shared with TRBD1. The length of the CDR3 is 13 residues. Germline V gene sequence: CDR1 DFQATT, CDR2 SNEGSKA (reference sequence).

This clonotype was observed a handful of times. J is TRBJ1-1 and V is TRBV12-3 or TRBV12-4; TRBD1 aligns across 8 bases. The J segment lost 2 bases and the V segment lost 6 bases, leaving 5 bases of the junction unmatched. The CDR3 runs 14 residues. The CDR3 region is CASRMTGENTEAFF. The DNA of the CDR3 is TGTGCCAGCAGAATGACAGGGGAAAACACTGAAGCTTTCTTT.

This clonotype showed up many times. The chain is built from TRBV18 and TRBJ1-2, with D unclear. This CDR3 comprises 14 residues. Germline V CDR1 and CDR2: KGHSH, LQKENI. V lost 2 bases and J 4 bases, leaving 11 bases between the germline ends. The chain's CDR3 is CASSPGRELYGYTF. The CDR3 DNA follows: TGTGCCAGCTCACCAGGGAGGGAACTCTATGGCTACACCTTC.

This clonotype was seen at least ten times. The V call is TRBV9, the J call TRBJ2-7; no clear D. This CDR3 region has 14 residues. Trimming took off 0 bases at V and 0 bases at J, with 7 bases between the two ends. Germline lookup yields CDR1 SGDLS and CDR2 YYNGEE. The CDR3: CASSVGQVSYEQYF. DNA of the CDR3: TGTGCCAGCAGCGTAGGGCAGGTCTCCTACGAGCAGTACTTC.

This clonotype was found many times. The chain combines TRBV12-3 or TRBV12-4 with TRBJ1-1; D is unresolved. With 4 bases removed from V and 1 base from J, the gap between germline ends came to 4 bases. The CDR3 has 12 residues. The CDR3 DNA reads TGTGCCAGCAGTTCTAAGAACACTGAAGCTTTCTTT. Protein: CASSSKNTEAFF.

This clonotype was detected once. This rearrangement joins TRBV10-1 to TRBJ2-4; possibly TRBD1 or TRBD2 for D (6 bases each). V lost 6 bases and J lost 8, with 14 bases in between. The CDR3 runs to 13 residues. Germline lookup yields CDR1 WNHNN and CDR2 SYGVQD (reference sequence). This chain's CDR3 is CASSPGGAHIQYF. In DNA, the CDR3 is TGCGCCAGCAGCCCCGGGGGCGCGCACATTCAGTACTTC.

The chain carries TRBV10-2 and TRBJ2-7; perhaps D is TRBD1 or TRBD2 (7 bases each). V was clipped by 0 bases and J by 4 bases, with 13 bases between them. There are 15 residues in the CDR3. Germline loops: CDR1 WSHSY, CDR2 SAAADI. This CDR3 reads CASSESAGGGYEQYF. CDR3 bases: TGCGCCAGCAGTGAGTCCGCAGGGGGGGGTTACGAGCAGTACTTC.

This clonotype occurred many times. The rearrangement joins TRBV9 to TRBJ2-7, with no clear D. The CDR3 runs to 13 residues. Germline assignment: CDR1 SGDLS and CDR2 YYNGEE. The germline V and J ends were trimmed by 3 bases and 5 bases, with 12 bases remaining between them. In nucleotides, the CDR3 is TGTGCCAGCAGCGCGGGCTGGGGAAACGAGCAGTACTTC. Residues: CASSAGWGNEQYF.

Many counts were recorded for this clonotype. The J gene is TRBJ2-5, the V gene TRBV20-1; unclear D gene. Trimming removed 0 bases from V and 5 bases from J, with 13 bases in between. Germline CDR1 DFQATT, CDR2 SNEGSKA (reference sequence). The CDR3 extends over 14 amino acids. The CDR3 region has the DNA TGCAGTGCTAGAGACCCATACTCTGGGGAGACCCAGTACTTC. This encodes CSARDPYSGETQYF.

This clonotype was observed a handful of times. The chain links TRBV6-5 to TRBJ2-3; the match to TRBD2 covers 7 bases. The CDR3 spans 15 residues. Germline-derived CDR1 and CDR2 are MNHEY and SVGAGI. V lost 0 bases to trimming and J lost 4 bases; unmatched junction nucleotides: 4. The CDR3 DNA reads as TGTGCCAGCAGTTACTCGCGTGGGGGGGCAGATACGCAGTATTTT. It yields the protein CASSYSRGGADTQYF.

At least ten counts were recorded for this clonotype. This chain joins TRBV20-1 and TRBJ2-5, with D possibly TRBD2 on 5 matching bases. The CDR3 runs 13 residues. Looked up from germline, CDR1 is DFQATT and CDR2 is SNEGSKA (reference sequence). The V gene lost 6 bases and the J gene lost 3 bases, with 14 bases spanning the gap. This CDR3 is CSARVAGEETQYF. The DNA of the CDR3 is TGCAGTGCCCGCGTTGCCGGGGAAGAGACCCAGTACTTC.

In its sample, this clonotype was seen many times. The chain recombines TRBV20-1 with TRBJ1-1; TRBD1 agrees at 7 bases. Trimming took 5 bases from V and 2 from J; bases not matched to a gene: 2. The length of the CDR3 is 12 residues. Germline assignment: CDR1 DFQATT and CDR2 SNEGSKA (reference sequence). The CDR3 sequence: CSAAGGNTEAFF. CDR3 sequence (DNA): TGCAGTGCTGCAGGGGGAAACACTGAAGCTTTCTTT.

This clonotype was picked up many times. The V and J genes are TRBV5-5 and TRBJ1-5; D is ambiguous. Germline V gene lookup returns CDR1 SGHKS and CDR2 YYEKEE (reference sequence). The CDR3 is made up of 16 amino acids. Between the trimmed V and J ends, which lost 4 bases and 0 bases, there was a span of 14 bases. CDR3 amino acids: CASSPRGGHSNQPQHF. Written as DNA, the CDR3 is TGTGCCAGCAGCCCTCGGGGAGGGCATAGCAATCAGCCCCAGCATTTT. The entire variable domain, with the rest obtained from reference TRBV5-5 and TRBJ1-5, is as follows: DAGVTQSPTHLIKTRGQQVTLRCSPISGHKSVSWYQQVLGQGPQFIFQYYEKEERGRGNFPDRFSARQFPNYSSELNVNALLLGDSALYLCASSPRGGHSNQPQHFGDGTRLSIL.

The V gene is TRBV5-5, the J gene TRBJ2-1; D ambiguous. Germline V lookup: CDR1 SGHKS, CDR2 YYEKEE (reference sequence). V lost 2 bases and J lost 10, with 13 bases in between. The CDR3 length is 13 residues. The CDR3 DNA reads TGTGCCAGCAGCTTAGTCGGGCCGGTGGAGCAGTTCTTC. Translated, it gives CASSLVGPVEQFF.

This clonotype has at least ten counts. The junction shows a germline mismatch at one end, possibly a read error. DNA of the CDR3: TGTGCTAGCAGCTCGGACAGCTACAATGAGCAGTTCTTC. It codes for CASSSDSYNEQFF. The V gene is TRBV7-7, the J gene TRBJ2-1; maybe TRBD1 (6 bases). This CDR3 region has 13 residues. CDR1 SSHAT and CDR2 FNYEAQ come from the germline V gene (reference sequence). Combining the CDR3 with reference TRBV7-7 and TRBJ2-1 gives the whole variable domain GAGVSQSPRYKVTKRGQDVTLRCDPISSHATLYWYQQALGQGPEFLTYFNYEAQPDKSGLPSDRFSAERPEGSISTLTIQRTEQRDSAMYRCASSSDSYNEQFFGPGTRLTVL.

By share, this clonotype counts as medium-sized. This chain connects TRBV3-1 to TRBJ2-3, with a tentative D call TRBD2 (6 bases). Trimming cost V 4 bases and J 3 bases, with 17 bases left between them. This CDR3 contains 16 residues. CDR1 and CDR2 (germline): LGHDT, YNNKEL (reference sequence). CDR3 residues: CASSPRLGIGTDTQYF. CDR3 DNA sequence: TGTGCCAGCAGCCCCCGACTAGGGATCGGTACAGATACGCAGTATTTT.

This clonotype was found many times. The chain recombines TRBV7-8 with TRBJ1-1; D may be TRBD1 (5 bases). The V gene lost 2 bases and the J gene lost 0 bases, with 10 bases spanning the gap. The CDR3 is 15 residues long. Germline V gene data show CDR1 as SGHVS and CDR2 as FQNEAQ. CDR3 in DNA: TGTGCCAGCAGCTTAAAAAGACAGTTGAACACTGAAGCTTTCTTT. Protein: CASSLKRQLNTEAFF.

This clonotype has at least ten counts. V usage is TRBV5-1 and J usage is TRBJ2-7, with a tentative D call TRBD2 (6 bases). CDR3 length equals 14 residues. CDR1 and CDR2 (germline): SGHRS, YFSETQ. V shed 4 bases and J shed 2 bases, with 13 bases lying between them. The DNA of the CDR3 is TGCGCCAGCAGCCAAGGGACGGGGGCCTACGAGCAGTACTTC. Protein: CASSQGTGAYEQYF.

The table lists this clonotype with many counts. The rearrangement joins TRBV5-1 to TRBJ1-4; tentative D call: TRBD1 (6 bases). The CDR3 extends over 15 amino acids. Germline V gives CDR1 SGHRS, CDR2 YFSETQ. V lost 4 bases and J 7 bases, leaving 17 bases between the germline ends. The CDR3 here is CASSRNLGGGEKLFF. The CDR3 coding sequence is TGCGCCAGCAGCCGAAACCTAGGGGGAGGTGAAAAACTGTTTTTT.

This clonotype was observed many times. The chain joins TRBV5-1 to TRBJ1-4, with D unclear. Germline V gives CDR1 SGHRS, CDR2 YFSETQ. Trimming took 0 bases from V and 4 from J, leaving 10 bases between them. The CDR3 contains 15 residues. The CDR3 sequence: CASSLAVGINEKLFF. The CDR3 DNA reads as TGCGCCAGCAGCTTGGCCGTCGGGATTAATGAAAAACTGTTTTTT. The full variable domain, its missing parts supplied by reference TRBV5-1 and TRBJ1-4, is KAGVTQTPRYLIKTRGQQVTLSCSPISGHRSVSWYQQTPGQGLQFLFEYFSETQRNKGNFPGRFSGRQFSNSRSEMNVSTLELGDSALYLCASSLAVGINEKLFFGSGTQLSVL.